These T cell receptor beta chains were read from a single sample in a study of blood T cell repertoires in COVID-19. Libraries were prepared by immunoSEQ multiplex PCR; TCRdb keeps only in-frame clonotypes and omits some of them. The sample consists of about 160,000 clones, 85% of them appearing once. The specimen sequenced was peripheral blood. The receptor set was obtained from a human donor with acute or convalescent COVID-19. The donor label of this sample is uncertain. Each CDR3 is given with its conserved first and last residue. Each record gives: V gene, clone size, D gene, CDR3 length, J gene, CDR3 protein, CDR3 DNA. The D gene is left open where the match is weak. Clone size is not always given. Where it is, it says once, few, many or a class for expanded clones.

V: TRBV6-5; size: .; D: .; length: 13; J: TRBJ1-3; CDR3: CASCGGSGNTIYF; DNA: TGTGCCAGCTGCGGGGGCTCTGGAAACACCATATATTTT
V: TRBV2; size: .; D: TRBD2; length: 17; J: TRBJ2-1; CDR3: CASSEGVLAGALNEQFF; DNA: TGTGCCAGCAGTGAAGGGGTATTAGCGGGGGCCCTCAATGAGCAGTTCTTC
V: TRBV3-1/TRBV3-2; size: .; D: .; length: 18; J: TRBJ1-5; CDR3: CASSQDFTPTVSNQPQHF; DNA: TGTGCCAGCAGCCAAGATTTTACCCCGACAGTTAGCAATCAGCCCCAGCATTTT
V: TRBV6-4; size: .; D: .; length: 13; J: TRBJ1-1; CDR3: CASSAAGGTEAFF; DNA: TGTGCCAGCAGTGCCGCCGGGGGCACTGAAGCTTTCTTT
V: TRBV7-2; size: once; D: .; length: 15; J: TRBJ1-5; CDR3: CASSLQTVSNQPQHF; DNA: TGTGCCAGCAGCTTACAGACAGTTAGCAATCAGCCCCAGCATTTT
V: TRBV5-5; size: .; D: TRBD1; length: 15; J: TRBJ1-5; CDR3: CASSLGDRSNQPQHF; DNA: TGTGCCAGCAGCTTGGGGGACAGGAGTAATCAGCCCCAGCATTTT
V: TRBV18; size: few; D: .; length: 14; J: TRBJ1-4; CDR3: CASSPRVDYRELFF; DNA: TGTGCCAGCTCACCCAGGGTCGATTACAGGGAACTGTTTTTT
V: TRBV9; size: .; D: TRBD2; length: 17; J: TRBJ2-2; CDR3: CASSALRGGGAAGELFF; DNA: TGTGCCAGCAGCGCCCTGAGGGGCGGGGGGGCGGCCGGGGAGCTGTTTTTT
V: TRBV5-5; size: .; D: .; length: 15; J: TRBJ1-1; CDR3: CASSALQAWNTEAFF; DNA: TGTGCCAGCAGCGCCTTACAGGCGTGGAACACTGAAGCTTTCTTT
V: TRBV5-1; size: .; D: .; length: 14; J: TRBJ1-1; CDR3: CASSPGPSNTEAFF; DNA: TGCGCCAGCAGCCCCGGTCCCTCGAACACTGAAGCTTTCTTT
V: TRBV5-8; size: .; D: TRBD2; length: 16; J: TRBJ2-1; CDR3: CASSLRLAGGYNEQFF; DNA: TGTGCCAGCAGCTTAAGACTAGCGGGGGGGTACAATGAGCAGTTCTTC
V: TRBV10-2; size: .; D: TRBD1; length: 14; J: TRBJ1-6; CDR3: CASRGQKDQSPLHF; DNA: TGCGCCAGCAGGGGACAGAAGGATCAGTCACCCCTCCACTTT
V: TRBV18; size: .; D: .; length: 15; J: TRBJ2-7; CDR3: CASSKETGSPYEQYF; DNA: TGTGCCAGCTCAAAAGAAACAGGGAGTCCCTACGAGCAGTACTTC
V: TRBV18; size: .; D: TRBD1; length: 15; J: TRBJ1-2; CDR3: CASSPRRGLDYGYTF; DNA: TGTGCCAGCTCACCGAGGAGGGGGCTCGACTATGGCTACACCTTC
V: TRBV18; size: .; D: .; length: 14; J: TRBJ2-1; CDR3: CASSPRESYNEQFF; DNA: TGTGCCAGCTCACCTCGGGAGTCCTACAATGAGCAGTTCTTC
V: TRBV5-1; size: .; D: TRBD1; length: 14; J: TRBJ1-1; CDR3: CASSRRDSNTEAFF; DNA: TGCGCCAGCAGCCGCCGGGACAGCAACACTGAAGCTTTCTTT
V: TRBV5-1; size: .; D: TRBD1; length: 16; J: TRBJ2-7; CDR3: CASSPGGGQGAGEQYF; DNA: TGCGCCAGCAGCCCGGGGGGGGGACAGGGGGCGGGCGAGCAGTACTTC
V: TRBV19; size: .; D: .; length: 15; J: TRBJ1-1; CDR3: CASSIDRLMNTEAFF; DNA: TGTGCCAGTAGTATAGATCGACTCATGAACACTGAAGCTTTCTTT
V: TRBV7-2; size: .; D: .; length: 13; J: TRBJ1-3; CDR3: CASSLGTGSTIYF; DNA: TGTGCCAGCAGCCTTGGGACCGGGAGCACCATATATTTT
V: TRBV6-4; size: .; D: TRBD2; length: 15; J: TRBJ2-1; CDR3: CASSERAGGPNEQFF; DNA: TGTGCCAGCAGTGAAAGGGCGGGGGGGCCGAATGAGCAGTTCTTC
V: TRBV11-2; size: .; D: .; length: 13; J: TRBJ1-2; CDR3: CASSLQTNYGYTF; DNA: TGTGCCAGCAGCTTACAAACTAACTATGGCTACACCTTC
V: TRBV24-1; size: .; D: .; length: 14; J: TRBJ1-2; CDR3: CATSDPQGRYGYTF; DNA: TGTGCCACCAGTGACCCACAGGGCAGATATGGCTACACCTTC
V: TRBV9; size: .; D: TRBD2; length: 18; J: TRBJ2-3; CDR3: CASSLGTSGGLSTDTQYF; DNA: TGTGCCAGCAGCCTAGGGACTAGCGGGGGGTTAAGTACAGATACGCAGTATTTT
V: TRBV29-1; size: .; D: .; length: 13; J: TRBJ2-1; CDR3: CSVTKRGGDEQFF; DNA: TGCAGCGTTACAAAAAGGGGCGGAGATGAGCAGTTCTTC
V: TRBV11-1; size: few; D: .; length: 13; J: TRBJ2-3; CDR3: CASSLAGMDTQYF; DNA: TGTGCCAGCAGCTTAGCCGGGATGGATACGCAGTATTTT
V: TRBV18; size: few; D: .; length: 17; J: TRBJ1-6; CDR3: CASSPQGSLTYNSPLHF; DNA: TGTGCCAGCTCACCACAAGGGAGTCTTACCTATAATTCACCCCTCCACTTT
V: TRBV7-6; size: .; D: TRBD2; length: 16; J: TRBJ2-3; CDR3: CASSLGGGGRTDTQYF; DNA: TGTGCCAGCAGCTTAGGGGGCGGGGGGCGCACAGATACGCAGTATTTT